Sequencing of this T cell receptor (beta chain) was carried out in a study of blood T cell repertoires in COVID-19 (TCRdb year 2020). About the full investigation: The collaborator samples originated in the United States, Italy and Spain and spanned the acute and convalescent phases of COVID-19. The material from the prospective study consisted of cDNA or gDNA derived from T cells, B-cell-depleted T cells, or PBMCs. The samples were drawn from two sources: the first 160 participants of the ongoing ImmuneRACE study, and 950 to 1,500 subjects contributed by 6 global collaborators. Deeply sampled blood TCRbeta repertoires from subjects exposed to, actively infected with, or recovered from COVID-19 were included in the dataset. The repertoires were released in a freely available public database intended as a resource for research on the immune response to SARS-CoV-2. Nearly every sample came with metadata listing a de-identified subject ID, COVID-19 status, age in years and sex. Where available, HLA class I and class II types were obtained from metadata supplied by the sample provider rather than from assay-based typing. What the authors observed across the whole study: How much clinical and demographic metadata was included differed by source and by participant, and the metadata was provided uncurated.

Collaborating institutions collected whole blood in K2EDTA tubes following their own protocols. For TCRbeta analysis, collaborator samples were shipped as frozen whole blood, as isolated PBMCs, or as DNA extracted from either sample type. TCRbeta CDR3 regions were amplified from genomic DNA by means of the immunoSEQ Assay, a bias-controlled multiplex PCR. Turning to the authors' computational methods: Within the assay, amplification of reference gene primers was used to estimate how many nucleated cells each sample contained. To quantify the absolute abundance of each unique TCRbeta CDR3 rearrangement, sequence reads were collapsed and filtered. For each sample, productive Simpson clonality was calculated by taking the square root of Simpson's diversity index across productive rearrangements. TCRdb retrieved this table from immuneACCESS and kept in-frame rearrangements only. Not all clones are present; in checked studies, unresolved V genes account for under half, and no reason is known for the remainder. V and J calls and clone size are those listed in that table; D and trimming were worked out from the DNA. Across this sample there are about 330,000 clones, with 75% to 85% seen only once. Of the sample, 7.2% falls within the top ten clones.

With regard to this clone: Which antigen it targets is not known. Base qualities were left out, and no much larger clone turns up one base away.

Sequenced material: peripheral blood. This receptor was identified in a human donor in a cohort sampled during active COVID-19.

The DNA reads TGTGCCAGCAGTGCCACAGGGGGCGGTTCACCCCTCCACTTT. It translates to CASSATGGGSPLHF. This receptor chain uses TRBV25-1 and TRBJ1-6, and 9 junction bases match TRBD1. The CDR1 and CDR2 encoded by the germline V gene are MGHDK and SYGVNS. The CDR3 runs 14 amino acids, cysteine and phenylalanine included. Solely the CDR3 DNA is kept, with 42 bases framed from the first base. V trim: 4 bases; J trim: 9 bases; unmatched bases: 4.